These 23 T cell receptor beta chains came from one sample sequenced in a study of blood T cells in healthy people across ages. Primed by a sample-barcoded 5' primer and a J-beta primer mix, a second PCR proceeded for roughly 7 to 12 cycles. MiXCR, applied by TCRdb to the 5' RACE reads, yields one record per CDR3 protein. The sample contains approximately 900,000 distinct CDR3 sequences, roughly 48% of which appear only once. The specimen was blood. The receptor set was obtained from a man younger than 40 in good health.

The chain links TRBV4-3 to TRBJ1-1; a possible D gene is TRBD1 (5 bases). The V end lost 0 bases, the J end lost 8 bases, and 16 bases lay between the germline ends. The CDR3 is 15 residues long. Per germline, CDR1 LGHNA and CDR2 YSLEER. The CDR3 DNA follows: TGCGCCAGCAGCCAAGATCTCGGGACGGATGTAGAAGCTTTCTTT. Protein: CASSQDLGTDVEAFF.

CDR3 in amino acids: CSVKTSGEQFF. In nucleotides, the CDR3 is TGCAGCGTTAAGACTAGCGGTGAGCAGTTCTTC. V and J are TRBV29-1 and TRBJ2-1, with 9 bases matching TRBD2. The CDR3 totals 11 residues. The V and J ends lost 5 bases and 9 bases, in that order; junction bases with no gene match: 2. The germline V gene encodes CDR1 SQVTM and CDR2 ANQGSEA.

The V and J genes are TRBV6-5 and TRBJ1-2, with 8 bases that match TRBD1. Trimming at V came to 5 bases and at J to 8 bases, leaving 13 bases not matched to a gene. Germline CDR1 is MNHEY and CDR2 is SVGAGI. The CDR3 is 15 residues long. CDR3 sequence reads: CASSRPGQEFGGYTF. DNA of the CDR3: TGTGCCAGCAGTCGCCCGGGACAGGAATTCGGCGGCTACACCTTC.

V usage is TRBV25-1 and J usage is TRBJ2-3; 8 bases line up with TRBD2. This CDR3 region has 16 residues. J lost 3 bases, V lost 1 base, and 6 bases had no gene match. Germline values: CDR1 MGHDK, CDR2 SYGVNS. CDR3 nucleotides: TGTGCCAGCAGTGAATTGGGTAGCGGGATGACAGATACGCAGTATTTT. This encodes CASSELGSGMTDTQYF.

The chain joins TRBV28 to TRBJ1-2; no clear D gene. The V gene's germline CDR1 is MDHEN and CDR2 SYDVKM. The germline V and J ends were trimmed by 6 bases and 2 bases, with 10 bases remaining between them. The CDR3 length is 13 residues. As DNA, the CDR3 is TGTGCCAGCAGGCCACCGTCCAACTATGGCTACACCTTC. Encoded protein: CASRPPSNYGYTF.

This clonotype turned up a few times. V gene TRBV29-1 combines with J gene TRBJ1-2; the D gene is possibly TRBD1 (5 bases). This CDR3 region has 15 residues. Trimming stripped 7 bases from V and 4 bases from J, with 22 bases between. CDR1 is SQVTM and CDR2 is ANQGSEA in the germline V gene. The DNA of the CDR3 is TGCAGCGCTCGACATAGGGGCAATTCATTCTATGGCTACACCTTC. Protein: CSARHRGNSFYGYTF.

In DNA, the CDR3 is TGTGCCAGCTCACCCGAGGGACAGGCTGGGGTTCCGTATTTT. Translated, it gives CASSPEGQAGVPYF. V usage is TRBV18 and J usage is TRBJ2-3; 8 bases agree with TRBD1. CDR3 length: 14 amino acids. V lost 3 bases and J lost 14; bases outside the gene matches: 13. In germline, CDR1 is KGHSH, CDR2 LQKENI.

This clonotype was found a few times. The chain carries TRBV5-5 and TRBJ1-1, with 10 bases that match TRBD1. Germline lookup yields CDR1 SGHKS and CDR2 YYEKEE (reference sequence). The length of the CDR3 is 13 residues. J lost 5 bases, V lost 3 bases, and 1 base had no gene match. The CDR3, as DNA: TGTGCCAGCAGCTGGGGACAGGGGACTGAAGCTTTCTTT. As protein: CASSWGQGTEAFF.

This clonotype was counted a few times. The V gene is TRBV7-2, the J gene TRBJ2-5; the D is unclear. The V gene's germline CDR1 is SGHTA and CDR2 FQGNSA. This CDR3 region has 14 residues. V was clipped by 5 bases and J by 9 bases, with 19 bases between them. CDR3 coding DNA: TGTGCCAGCAGCACAAATGCTATACCAGTCGCCCAGTACTTC. This encodes CASSTNAIPVAQYF.

This clonotype was detected ten times or more. V is TRBV4-3 and J is TRBJ1-2; 7 nucleotides line up with TRBD1. Germline V gene sequence: CDR1 LGHNA, CDR2 YSLEER. The CDR3 runs 15 residues. With V trimmed by 5 bases and J by 6 bases, 12 bases remained unmatched. The CDR3 nucleotides are TGCGCCAGCAGCTTGTCCGGGACAGCTTCTAATGGCTACACCTTC. This translates into CASSLSGTASNGYTF.

This rearrangement joins TRBV21-1 to TRBJ2-5; TRBD1, the D gene given by the table, was not confirmed from the DNA. The DNA end is a closer match to TRBJ2-7, so the J assignment may be wrong. TRBV21-1 is a listed pseudogene. This CDR3 region has 15 residues. CDR3 coding DNA: TGTGCCAGCAGCACTAGGAGGGACAGCCTCTACGAGCAGTACTTC. Its translation: CASSTRRDSLYEQYF.

The chain combines TRBV20-1 with TRBJ2-5; TRBD1 aligns across 10 bases. CDR1 is DFQATT, CDR2 SNEGSKA, per germline (reference sequence). This CDR3 is 13 amino acids long. Losses at the gene ends were 6 bases for V and 2 bases for J; bases not matched to a gene: 3. The DNA for the CDR3 is TGCAGTGCAGGGGACAGGGGTCAAGAGACCCAGTACTTC. Residues: CSAGDRGQETQYF.

This clonotype was picked up a small number of times. This rearrangement joins TRBV4-1 to TRBJ2-5; D gene uncertain. The J call is uncertain, as TRBJ2-7 better fits the DNA end. Germline values: CDR1 MGHRA, CDR2 YSYEKL. The length of the CDR3 is 13 residues. CDR3: CASSQVPNGEQYF. The CDR3 DNA is TGCGCCAGCAGCCAAGTGCCTAACGGCGAGCAGTACTTC.

The V and J genes are TRBV4-2 and TRBJ1-1; 11 bases fit TRBD1. Germline loops: CDR1 LGHNA, CDR2 YNFKEQ. Losses at the gene ends were 0 bases for V and 7 bases for J; bases not matched to a gene: 1. The CDR3 consists of 14 residues. CDR3 residues: CASSQDGTGGEAFF. CDR3 DNA: TGTGCCAGCAGCCAAGATGGGACAGGGGGTGAAGCTTTCTTT.

There are many counts of this clonotype. J is TRBJ2-5 and V is TRBV11-1; 7 bases map to TRBD1. Trimming took 5 bases from V and 1 from J; bases not matched to a gene: 7. The V gene's germline CDR1 is SGHAT and CDR2 FQDESV (reference sequence). CDR3 length: 15 amino acids. Here the CDR3 reads CASSLLGQTQETQYF. In DNA, the CDR3 is TGTGCCAGCAGCCTATTGGGACAGACCCAAGAGACCCAGTACTTC.

This clonotype was seen a single time. Germline and junction disagree at one end, which may indicate a read error. The V and J genes are TRBV27 and TRBJ1-2, with TRBD1 as a possible D gene (5 bases). Germline-derived CDR1 and CDR2 are MNHEY and SMNVEV (reference sequence). The CDR3 loop spans 15 amino acids. CDR3 region: CASSLGQPWGYGHTF. As DNA, the CDR3 is TGTGCCAGCAGTTTGGGGCAGCCCTGGGGCTATGGCCACACCTTC.

The chain uses TRBV29-1 and TRBJ2-4; possible D gene TRBD2, 5 bases. The germline V gene has CDR1 SQVTM and CDR2 ANQGSEA. The CDR3 consists of 13 residues. CDR3: CSFRPGKDSIQYF. In DNA form, the CDR3 reads TGCAGTTTTAGGCCCGGGAAGGATAGCATTCAGTACTTC.

The chain uses TRBV10-3 and TRBJ1-1, with unresolved D. Per germline, CDR1 ENHRY and CDR2 SYGVKD. Trimming stripped 7 bases from V and 0 bases from J, with 12 bases between. CDR3 length: 14 residues. In DNA, the CDR3 is TGTGCCATCACGGACTCTTTAATGAACACTGAAGCTTTCTTT. Its protein product is CAITDSLMNTEAFF.

In this sample, this clonotype turned up a few times. This rearrangement joins TRBV6-5 to TRBJ2-7, with TRBD1 identical over 8 bases. J lost 2 bases, V lost 1 base, and 4 bases had no gene match. From germline, CDR1 is MNHEY and CDR2 SVGAGI. The CDR3 loop spans 15 amino acids. The CDR3 region has the DNA TGTGCCAGCAGTTACTTAGACAGGGGAGCCTACGAGCAGTACTTC. This sequence encodes CASSYLDRGAYEQYF.

This clonotype has ten or more counts. CDR3 nucleotides: TGTGCCAGCAGTATTGAACAGTATAATTCACCCCTCCACTTT. Translating gives CASSIEQYNSPLHF. V is TRBV7-9 and J is TRBJ1-6; D ambiguous. The ends were cut back, 6 bases at V and 4 bases at J, with 10 bases in the middle. Per germline, CDR1 SEHNR and CDR2 FQNEAQ (reference sequence). CDR3 length: 14 residues.

A word on this clonotype: A much larger clone lies one base from this, so it may be a read error. The chain links TRBV7-3 to TRBJ1-2, with 9 nucleotides matching TRBD1. Germline values: CDR1 SGHTA, CDR2 FQGTGA. The CDR3 sequence is 16 residues long. The CDR3 region is CASSSSTGGGSYVYTF. CDR3 bases: TGTGCCAGCAGCTCCTCAACAGGGGGCGGGAGCTATGTCTACACCTTC.

V gene TRBV7-2 combines with J gene TRBJ2-3; tentatively, D is TRBD2 (5 bases). Germline lookup yields CDR1 SGHTA and CDR2 FQGNSA. V was trimmed by 2 bases and J by 7 bases, leaving 16 bases between them. This CDR3 region has 15 residues. CDR3 nucleotide sequence: TGTGCCAGCAGCTTATCAACCGGAAGGGAGTATACGCAGTATTTT. This sequence encodes CASSLSTGREYTQYF.

V gene TRBV27 combines with J gene TRBJ2-7; D remains ambiguous. Trimming stripped 9 bases from V and 3 bases from J, with 21 bases between. The CDR3 totals 15 residues. From germline, CDR1 is MNHEY and CDR2 SMNVEV (reference sequence). CDR3 loop: CASVTRVLGNYEQYF. The CDR3 DNA follows: TGTGCCAGTGTAACACGGGTCCTTGGGAACTACGAGCAGTACTTC.